These 31 T cell receptor beta chains share one sample of origin, sequenced in a study of blood T cell repertoires in COVID-19. Sequencing was performed with immunoSEQ multiplex PCR; in TCRdb, only in-frame clones are kept and a portion is missing. The data show tens of thousands of clones, with about 87% seen just once and 2% to 2.5% held by the top ten. The material sequenced was peripheral blood. These receptor sequences come from a human donor in a cohort sampled during active COVID-19.

The rearrangement uses TRBV5-4 and TRBJ2-6, with no clear D. This CDR3 has 16 amino acids. The V end lost 1 base, the J end lost 4 bases, and 12 bases lay between the germline ends. Germline V gene data show CDR1 as SGHNT and CDR2 as YYREEE (reference sequence). DNA of the CDR3: TGTGCCAGCAGCTTGTCCTCGAGAGCCGGGGCCAACGTCCTGACTTTC. It specifies CASSLSSRAGANVLTF.

The CDR3 loop is CASGDRSYEQYF. Here the CDR3 DNA reads TGTGCCAGCGGGGACAGGTCGTACGAGCAGTACTTC. The V gene is TRBV14, the J gene TRBJ2-7, with 8 bases aligning to TRBD1. CDR3 size: 12 residues. J lost 4 bases, V lost 8 bases, and 4 bases had no gene match. Germline V gene lookup returns CDR1 SGHDN and CDR2 FVKESK.

The chain recombines TRBV27 with TRBJ2-7, with 7 bases matching TRBD1. The germline V gene has CDR1 MNHEY and CDR2 SMNVEV (reference sequence). This CDR3 comprises 15 residues. V lost 4 bases and J lost 2; bases outside the gene matches: 8. DNA for the CDR3: TGTGCCAGCAGTTCACTTCGGGACAGAGCCTACGAGCAGTACTTC. Protein sequence: CASSSLRDRAYEQYF.

The genes are TRBV5-1 and TRBJ2-1; possibly TRBD1 for D (6 bases). Germline CDR1 SGHRS, CDR2 YFSETQ. CDR3 length: 19 amino acids. Trimming shortened V by 4 bases and J by 0 bases, and 23 bases separated the two germline ends. CDR3 DNA: TGCGCCAGCAGCGGGGGAGTATATAACAGGGATAGCTCCTACAATGAGCAGTTCTTC. Its protein is CASSGGVYNRDSSYNEQFF.

The rearrangement links TRBV27 to TRBJ2-1; tentatively, D is TRBD2 (6 bases). This CDR3 comprises 14 residues. V gave up 5 bases and J gave up 6 bases, with 14 bases separating them. Looked up from germline, CDR1 is MNHEY and CDR2 is SMNVEV (reference sequence). The chain's CDR3 is CASSPGLWGNEQFF. The CDR3 nucleotides read TGTGCCAGCAGTCCGGGACTCTGGGGCAATGAGCAGTTCTTC.

V and J are TRBV30 and TRBJ1-6, with D maybe TRBD1 (5 bases). This CDR3 is built from 13 residues. Germline V gives CDR1 GTSNPN, CDR2 SVGIG (reference sequence). The ends were cut back, 0 bases at V and 10 bases at J, with 10 bases in the middle. The CDR3 region is CAWSVGGESPLHF. DNA for the CDR3: TGTGCCTGGAGTGTCGGGGGGGAATCACCCCTCCACTTT.

The chain joins TRBV19 to TRBJ2-7; possible D gene TRBD1, 5 bases. The V end lost 3 bases, the J end lost 2 bases, and 14 bases lay between the germline ends. This CDR3 comprises 15 residues. Germline loops: CDR1 LNHDA, CDR2 SQIVND (reference sequence). The CDR3 DNA follows: TGTGCCAGTAGTATTTATTCTGACAGACCCTACGAGCAGTACTTC. Amino acids: CASSIYSDRPYEQYF.

This sequence joins TRBV3-1 (or the pseudogene TRBV3-2) and TRBJ1-3; TRBD1 matches at 8 bases. This CDR3 has 15 amino acids. V shed 6 bases and J 2 bases; nucleotides not matched to a gene: 6. Germline V gene lookup returns CDR1 LGHDT and CDR2 YNNKEL (reference sequence). CDR3 in amino acids: CASRSRTGTGNTIYF. The CDR3 DNA follows: TGTGCCAGCAGATCCCGGACAGGGACTGGAAACACCATATATTTT.

This chain connects TRBV7-2 to TRBJ2-7, with D possibly being TRBD2 (6 bases). V was cut by 1 base and J by 6 bases, with 13 bases left in between. The CDR3 covers 14 residues. The V gene's germline CDR1 is SGHTA and CDR2 FQGNSA. In nucleotides, the CDR3 is TGTGCCAGCAGCTTAGGGGGCGGGGTGACCGAGCAGTACTTC. Amino acid sequence: CASSLGGGVTEQYF.

This chain joins TRBV14 and TRBJ1-2, with D uncertain. Looked up from germline, CDR1 is SGHDN and CDR2 is FVKESK. The V and J ends lost 3 bases and 4 bases respectively, with 15 bases between them. CDR3 size: 15 residues. CDR3 sequence (DNA): TGTGCCAGCAGCCACCTGGCCAGGATCGGCTATGGCTACACCTTC. Its protein is CASSHLARIGYGYTF.

V is TRBV6-6 and J is TRBJ1-2, with 11 nucleotides matching TRBD1. Unmatched junction bases numbered 9, after V lost 5 bases and J lost 4 bases. Germline V CDR1 and CDR2: MNHNY, SVGAGI (reference sequence). There are 16 residues in the CDR3. The CDR3 DNA is TGTGCCAGCAGTCGTACCCGGACAGGGGGCGTCTATGGCTACACCTTC. Translated: CASSRTRTGGVYGYTF.

The chain combines TRBV23-1 with TRBJ2-5, with TRBD2 identical over 8 bases. TRBV23-1 qualifies as an ORF whose function is uncertain. The V segment lost 2 bases and the J segment 7 bases; nucleotides outside the gene matches: 18. This CDR3 is 18 amino acids long. For the CDR3, the DNA is TGCGCCAGCAGTCAAACGGTCCCTAGCGGGCCCTTCATGGGGACCCAGTACTTC. Its translation is CASSQTVPSGPFMGTQYF.

The rearrangement uses TRBV6-6 and TRBJ2-7; D perhaps matches TRBD1 (5 bases). Per the germline V gene, CDR1 is MNHNY and CDR2 is SVGAGI (reference sequence). The CDR3 is 15 amino acids. Trimming took 7 bases from V and 1 from J, leaving 17 bases between them. DNA of the CDR3: TGTGCCAGCAATACCCGTTTGCCAGGGTCCTACGAGCAGTACTTC. Translation: CASNTRLPGSYEQYF.

This chain uses TRBV30 with TRBJ1-3; TRBD1 matches 8 bases. CDR3 size: 15 residues. J gave up 4 bases and V 4 bases, and 9 bases lay outside the gene matches. Germline CDR1 and CDR2: GTSNPN and SVGIG (reference sequence). CDR3 sequence: CAWTMTGARGNTIYF. The DNA of the CDR3 is TGTGCCTGGACCATGACAGGGGCAAGAGGAAACACCATATATTTT.

The CDR3 coding sequence is TGTGCCAGCAGTACGATCGGGAAACTGTTTTTT. This codes for CASSTIGKLFF. The chain uses TRBV28 and TRBJ1-4; D gene unclear. V shed 5 bases and J shed 11 bases, with 9 bases lying between them. From germline, CDR1 is MDHEN and CDR2 SYDVKM. The CDR3 consists of 11 residues. Full variable domain (outside the CDR3, taken from reference TRBV28 and TRBJ1-4): DVKVTQSSRYLVKRTGEKVFLECVQDMDHENMFWYRQDPGLGLRLIYFSYDVKMKEKGDIPEGYSVSREKKERFSLILESASTNQTSMYLCASSTIGKLFFGSGTQLSVL.

This clone was found once. The chain carries TRBV6-6 and TRBJ1-1; no reliable D call. This CDR3 has 11 amino acids. The germline V gene encodes CDR1 MNHNY and CDR2 SVGAGI (reference sequence). V lost 7 bases and J 2 bases, leaving 5 bases between the germline ends. In nucleotides, the CDR3 is TGTGCCAGCACCCGTAACACTGAAGCTTTCTTT. Its translation: CASTRNTEAFF.

The chain recombines TRBV9 with TRBJ2-1, with D tentatively TRBD2 (6 bases). The CDR3 is 13 residues long. Germline V gene sequence: CDR1 SGDLS, CDR2 YYNGEE. V was trimmed by 8 bases and J by 7 bases, leaving 16 bases between them. The DNA for the CDR3 is TGTGCCAGTACCGCCGGGACTGAGAATGAGCAGTTCTTC. It yields the protein CASTAGTENEQFF.

This clone has just a few counts. The chain couples TRBV5-1 to TRBJ2-2, with D perhaps matching TRBD2 (5 bases). The length of the CDR3 is 15 residues. Trimming removed 0 bases at V and 3 bases at J, with 9 bases between. Germline V lookup: CDR1 SGHRS, CDR2 YFSETQ. Written as DNA, the CDR3 is TGCGCCAGCAGCTTGGCCGAGGGTTACACCGGGGAGCTGTTTTTT. It translates to CASSLAEGYTGELFF.

CDR3 DNA: TGTGCCAGCAGCGCGGATACTAGAGATACGCAGTATTTT. Its protein product is CASSADTRDTQYF. This rearrangement joins TRBV9 to TRBJ2-3; TRBD2 might be the D (5 bases). Germline loops: CDR1 SGDLS, CDR2 YYNGEE. Trimming pared 3 bases from V and 5 bases from J, leaving 10 bases between. There are 13 residues in the CDR3.

The V gene is TRBV10-3, the J gene TRBJ1-1; D is undetermined. The CDR3 spans 13 residues. From germline, CDR1 is ENHRY and CDR2 SYGVKD. The ends were cut back, 3 bases at V and 1 base at J, with 6 bases in the middle. This CDR3 is CAISDRENTEAFF. The CDR3, as DNA: TGTGCCATCAGTGATCGCGAGAACACTGAAGCTTTCTTT.

J is TRBJ2-4 and V is TRBV6-1, with D perhaps matching TRBD1 (6 bases). Per the germline V gene, CDR1 is MNHNS and CDR2 is SASEGT. CDR3 size: 16 residues. V gave up 4 bases and J gave up 0 bases, with 13 bases separating them. The CDR3 spells CASSAQGFLAKNIQYF. The CDR3 nucleotides read TGTGCCAGCAGTGCACAGGGATTCCTAGCCAAAAACATTCAGTACTTC.

CDR3 region: CASSESGGAFDTQYF. The DNA of the CDR3 is TGTGCCAGCAGTGAAAGCGGGGGGGCTTTTGATACGCAGTATTTT. This chain uses TRBV2 with TRBJ2-3; TRBD2 aligns across 10 bases. The CDR3 is 15 residues long. Trimming at V came to 2 bases and at J to 6 bases, leaving 5 bases not matched to a gene. The germline V gene has CDR1 SNHLY and CDR2 FYNNEI.

The count of this clone is one. The rearrangement joins TRBV18 to TRBJ2-7, with TRBD2 identical over 11 bases. CDR3 length: 15 amino acids. The V and J ends lost 2 bases and 4 bases, in that order; junction bases with no gene match: 4. Germline CDR1 and CDR2: KGHSH and LQKENI. CDR3 nucleotides: TGTGCCAGCTCACCAACTAGCGGGAGATATTACGAGCAGTACTTC. Amino acids: CASSPTSGRYYEQYF. Full variable domain (outside the CDR3, taken from reference TRBV18 and TRBJ2-7): NAGVMQNPRHLVRRRGQEARLRCSPMKGHSHVYWYRQLPEEGLKFMVYLQKENIIDESGMPKERFSAEFPKEGPSILRIQQVVRGDSAAYFCASSPTSGRYYEQYFGPGTRLTVT.

The V call is TRBV6-5, the J call TRBJ1-3; D gene uncertain. Trimming removed 0 bases from V and 3 bases from J, with 9 bases in between. Germline V gives CDR1 MNHEY, CDR2 SVGAGI. The CDR3 has 15 residues. The CDR3 DNA reads as TGTGCCAGCAGTTACTCTAAGCGTCATGGAAACACCATATATTTT. This codes for CASSYSKRHGNTIYF.

The chain is built from TRBV4-3 and TRBJ2-3; 8 nucleotides match TRBD2. J was trimmed by 11 bases and V by 4 bases; bases with no gene match: 8. This CDR3 region has 13 residues. Germline V gene data show CDR1 as LGHNA and CDR2 as YSLEER. CDR3 DNA sequence: TGCGCCAGCAGCCCGGGAGGGGCAGGTGGGCAGTATTTT. This gives the protein CASSPGGAGGQYF.

CDR3 nucleotide sequence: TGTGCCAGCAGCCAAGAGGGGGGGACTAGCGGCTACACCGGGGAGCTGTTTTTT. This codes for CASSQEGGTSGYTGELFF. This chain joins TRBV4-2 and TRBJ2-2, with TRBD2 identical over 11 bases. Germline V gives CDR1 LGHNA, CDR2 YNFKEQ. J lost 3 bases, V lost 0 bases, and 6 bases had no gene match. The CDR3 consists of 18 residues.

The J gene is TRBJ1-1, the V gene TRBV7-9; a weak D match, TRBD1 (6 bases). In germline, CDR1 is SEHNR, CDR2 FQNEAQ (reference sequence). V shed 2 bases and J shed 8 bases, with 9 bases lying between them. The CDR3 totals 12 residues. DNA of the CDR3: TGTGCCAGCAGCTTAACCGGGACAGAAGCTTTCTTT. Translating gives CASSLTGTEAFF.

This clone was seen just once. This chain uses TRBV9 with TRBJ2-1; TRBD2 matches at 12 bases. This CDR3 has 16 amino acids. Germline trimming cut 5 bases from V and 6 bases from J; bases unmatched to any gene: 9. CDR1 is SGDLS, CDR2 YYNGEE, per germline. The chain's CDR3 is CASRDPSGGVGNEQFF. Written as DNA, the CDR3 is TGTGCCAGCAGGGATCCTAGCGGGGGGGTTGGCAATGAGCAGTTCTTC.

The V call is TRBV5-6, the J call TRBJ1-6; no clear D. With 0 bases removed from V and 7 bases from J, the gap between germline ends came to 11 bases. In germline, CDR1 is SGHDT, CDR2 YYEEEE. The CDR3 spans 15 residues. In DNA form, the CDR3 reads TGTGCCAGCAGCTTGGTGACACCGGGGAATTCACCCCTCCACTTT. Protein product: CASSLVTPGNSPLHF.

The chain links TRBV2 to TRBJ1-6; D might be TRBD1 (6 bases). The CDR3 runs to 15 residues. Trimming stripped 5 bases from V and 9 bases from J, with 17 bases between. Germline assignment: CDR1 SNHLY and CDR2 FYNNEI. CDR3 DNA sequence: TGTGCCAGCAGTCCCCGGGGGGGGGCGGGTTCACCCCTCCACTTT. Its protein is CASSPRGGAGSPLHF.

This chain links TRBV6-6 with TRBJ2-7, with D possibly matching TRBD1 (6 bases). CDR3 length: 15 residues. V lost 2 bases and J 4 bases, leaving 15 bases between the germline ends. Germline V gene lookup returns CDR1 MNHNY and CDR2 SVGAGI (reference sequence). CDR3 in amino acids: CASSYTQGRGYEQYF. CDR3 sequence (DNA): TGTGCCAGCAGTTACACACAGGGTAGGGGATACGAGCAGTACTTC.